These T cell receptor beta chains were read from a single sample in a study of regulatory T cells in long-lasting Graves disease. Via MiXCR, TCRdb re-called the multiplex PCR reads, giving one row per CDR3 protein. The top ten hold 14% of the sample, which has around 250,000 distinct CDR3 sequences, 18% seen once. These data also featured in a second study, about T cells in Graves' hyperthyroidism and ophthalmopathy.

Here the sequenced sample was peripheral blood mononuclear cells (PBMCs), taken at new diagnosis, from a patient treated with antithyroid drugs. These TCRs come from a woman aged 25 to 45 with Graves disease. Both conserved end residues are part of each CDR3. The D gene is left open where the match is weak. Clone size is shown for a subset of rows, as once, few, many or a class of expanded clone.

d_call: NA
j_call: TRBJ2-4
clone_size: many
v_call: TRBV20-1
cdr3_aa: CSASTSGEGKNIQYF
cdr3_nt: TGCAGTGCTAGTACCTCAGGGGAGGGAAAAAACATTCAGTACTTC

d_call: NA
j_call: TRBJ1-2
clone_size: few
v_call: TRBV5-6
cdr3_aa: CASSLALETDYGYTF
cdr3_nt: TGTGCCAGCAGCTTGGCCCTCGAGACAGACTATGGCTACACCTTC

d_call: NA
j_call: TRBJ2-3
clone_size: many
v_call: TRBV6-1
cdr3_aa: CASRKSARAIDTQYF
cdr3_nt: TGTGCCAGCAGAAAATCGGCCCGGGCGATAGATACGCAGTATTTT

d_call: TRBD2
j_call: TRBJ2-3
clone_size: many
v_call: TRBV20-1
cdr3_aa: CSARTGLATDTQYF
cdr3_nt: TGCAGTGCTAGAACGGGACTAGCTACAGATACGCAGTATTTT

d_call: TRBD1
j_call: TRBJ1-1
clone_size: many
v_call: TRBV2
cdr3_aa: CASNTGGIEAFF
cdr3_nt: TGTGCCAGCAACACAGGGGGGATTGAAGCTTTCTTT

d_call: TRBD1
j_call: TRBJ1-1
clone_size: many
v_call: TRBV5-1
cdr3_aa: CASSPLQGGKTEAFF
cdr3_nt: TGCGCCAGCAGCCCATTACAGGGGGGGAAAACTGAAGCTTTCTTT

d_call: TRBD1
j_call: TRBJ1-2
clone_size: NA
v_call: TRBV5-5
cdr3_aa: CASSLTGGASYGYTF
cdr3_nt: TGTGCCAGCAGCTTGACAGGGGGCGCTTCCTATGGCTACACCTTC

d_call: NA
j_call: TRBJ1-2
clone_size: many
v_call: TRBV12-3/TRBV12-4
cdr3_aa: CASSQRGGSPYTF
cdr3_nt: TGTGCCAGCAGTCAACGGGGGGGCAGTCCCTACACCTTC

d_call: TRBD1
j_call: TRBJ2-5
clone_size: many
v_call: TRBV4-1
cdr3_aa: CASSQVDRVGETQYF
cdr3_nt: TGCGCCAGCAGCCAAGTGGACAGGGTCGGGGAGACCCAGTACTTC

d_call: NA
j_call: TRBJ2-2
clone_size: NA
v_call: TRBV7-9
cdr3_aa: CASSSPPRDPNTGELFF
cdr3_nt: TGTGCCAGCAGCTCCCCCCCCCGGGACCCAAACACCGGGGAGCTGTTTTTT

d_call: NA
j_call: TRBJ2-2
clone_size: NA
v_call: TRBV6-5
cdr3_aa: CASSSGRGPPEGAGELFF
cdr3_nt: TGTGCCAGCAGTTCGGGCAGGGGCCCACCTGAGGGGGCCGGGGAGCTGTTTTTT

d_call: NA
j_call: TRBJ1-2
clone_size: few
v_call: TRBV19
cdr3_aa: CASSISGTAANYGYTF
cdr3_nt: TGTGCCAGTAGTATCTCCGGGACTGCCGCTAACTATGGCTACACCTTC

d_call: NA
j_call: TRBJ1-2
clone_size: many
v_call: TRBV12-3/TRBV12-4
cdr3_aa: CASSFWGAGNGYGYTF
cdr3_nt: TGTGCCAGCAGTTTCTGGGGCGCAGGGAACGGATATGGCTACACCTTC

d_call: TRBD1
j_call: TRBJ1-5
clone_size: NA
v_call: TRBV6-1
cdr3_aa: CASSEQGALNQPQHF
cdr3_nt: TGTGCCAGCAGCGAACAGGGGGCCCTTAATCAGCCCCAGCATTTT

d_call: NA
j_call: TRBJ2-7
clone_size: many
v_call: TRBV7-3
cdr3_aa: CASSLIGGNEQYF
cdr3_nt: TGTGCCAGCAGCTTAATAGGCGGCAACGAGCAGTACTTC